One and the same sample provided the 20 T cell receptor beta chains below, sequenced in a study of T cells after yellow fever vaccination. Via MiXCR, TCRdb re-called the 5' RACE reads, giving one row per CDR3 protein. The sample yields some 340,000 distinct CDR3 sequences, about 10% seen once. Sequencing was performed on CD4+ T cells sorted from PBMCs, taken 45 days after the yellow fever booster vaccination. The receptors here all came from a man aged 18 to 30 who received the YFV17D yellow fever vaccine.

This clonotype was seen only a few times. CDR3 sequence: CASSRGQSGDTQYF. The DNA of the CDR3 is TGTGCCAGCAGTCGGGGACAGTCTGGGGATACGCAGTATTTT. This chain uses TRBV6-5 with TRBJ2-3; 7 positions agree with TRBD1. Germline assignment: CDR1 MNHEY and CDR2 SVGAGI. The ends lost 5 bases at V and 6 bases at J; junction bases unmatched: 8. The CDR3 loop spans 14 amino acids.

This clonotype was counted many times. The gene calls are TRBV7-9 and TRBJ1-5, with D perhaps TRBD1 (6 bases). V was pared by 6 bases and J by 4 bases, with 10 bases between. CDR3 size: 13 residues. Germline CDR1 and CDR2: SEHNR and FQNEAQ (reference sequence). The CDR3 loop is CASSRQENQPQHF. In DNA, the CDR3 is TGTGCCAGCAGTAGACAGGAGAATCAGCCCCAGCATTTT.

This clonotype turned up a few times. The V call is TRBV9, the J call TRBJ2-3; the D gene is possibly TRBD2 (6 bases). V was cut by 7 bases and J by 4 bases, with 22 bases left in between. Per the germline V gene, CDR1 is SGDLS and CDR2 is YYNGEE. This CDR3 region has 16 residues. The CDR3 DNA reads as TGTGCCAGCGCCCCTCAAGGCCTAGCGCTTTCAGATACGCAGTATTTT. Translated: CASAPQGLALSDTQYF.

This clonotype has ten or more counts. The rearrangement links TRBV28 to TRBJ2-2, with D tentatively TRBD2 (5 bases). This CDR3 region has 16 residues. In germline, CDR1 is MDHEN, CDR2 SYDVKM. Deletions cut 3 bases from V and 5 bases from J, with 16 bases between. The DNA of the CDR3 is TGTGCCAGCAGTTTTGGACTCTCAATGGGGACCGGGGAGCTGTTTTTT. It is translated as CASSFGLSMGTGELFF.

This clonotype was seen only a few times. The junction departs from germline at one end; a sequencing error may be responsible. CDR3 in DNA: TGCAGCGCCAATCAGAGGGTCAATCACCCCCAGCATTTT. The encoded protein is CSANQRVNHPQHF. The gene calls are TRBV20-1 and TRBJ1-5; D ambiguous. CDR1 and CDR2 from the germline V gene are DFQATT and SNEGSKA (reference sequence). The CDR3 is 13 amino acids.

This clonotype turned up a few times. CDR3: CASSQSSVNQPQHF. CDR3 DNA: TGCGCCAGCAGCCAATCAAGCGTTAATCAGCCCCAGCATTTT. This chain links TRBV4-3 with TRBJ1-5; D unresolved. V dropped 2 bases and J dropped 4 bases, with 9 bases sitting between them. The CDR3 is 14 amino acids. Germline CDR1 LGHNA, CDR2 YSLEER.

Here the CDR3 reads CASSYTSINNEQFF. The CDR3 DNA reads TGTGCCAGCAGCTACACATCGATAAACAATGAGCAGTTCTTC. The chain recombines TRBV7-3 with TRBJ2-1; D not resolved. This CDR3 spans 14 amino acids. Per the germline V gene, CDR1 is SGHTA and CDR2 is FQGTGA. The V end lost 4 bases, the J end lost 5 bases, and 12 bases lay between the germline ends.

V gene TRBV5-1 combines with J gene TRBJ1-2, with D possibly matching TRBD1 (6 bases). Germline assignment: CDR1 SGHRS and CDR2 YFSETQ. This CDR3 region has 16 residues. V was trimmed by 0 bases and J by 0 bases, leaving 12 bases between them. CDR3 nucleotide sequence: TGCGCCAGCAGCTTGGCCTGGGGGCCCACTAACTATGGCTACACCTTC. This sequence encodes CASSLAWGPTNYGYTF.

The chain carries TRBV20-1 and TRBJ1-4, with TRBD1 matching 8 bases. Trimming removed 0 bases from V and 3 bases from J; junction bases left unmatched: 3. Germline values: CDR1 DFQATT, CDR2 SNEGSKA (reference sequence). The CDR3 runs to 15 residues. DNA for the CDR3: TGCAGTGCTAGAGATCAGGGGGCTGCTAATGAAAAACTGTTTTTT. The encoded protein is CSARDQGAANEKLFF.

The V and J genes are TRBV5-6 and TRBJ2-1; D call uncertain. Germline lookup yields CDR1 SGHDT and CDR2 YYEEEE. V lost 0 bases and J lost 0, with 7 bases in between. CDR3 length equals 15 residues. CDR3 sequence reads: CASSLGLSSYNEQFF. The CDR3 DNA sequence: TGTGCCAGCAGCTTGGGTTTAAGCTCCTACAATGAGCAGTTCTTC.

The rearrangement uses TRBV7-2 and TRBJ2-1, with 7 bases lining up with TRBD1. Trimming took 4 bases from V and 0 from J; bases not matched to a gene: 3. Germline CDR1 reads SGHTA; CDR2 reads FQGNSA. This CDR3 comprises 15 residues. The CDR3 DNA reads TGTGCCAGCAGCTCTCAGGGGGACTCCTACAATGAGCAGTTCTTC. Translating it yields CASSSQGDSYNEQFF.

The genes are TRBV27 and TRBJ1-2, with 8 positions matching TRBD1. CDR1 is MNHEY, CDR2 SMNVEV, per germline (reference sequence). The junction had 3 bases not matched to a gene; V was cut back by 2 bases and J by 4 bases. The CDR3 is 14 residues long. CDR3 amino acids: CASSLTGGLYGYTF. The CDR3 DNA follows: TGTGCCAGCAGTTTAACAGGGGGGCTCTATGGCTACACCTTC.

V and J are TRBV7-9 and TRBJ1-1; D might be TRBD1 (5 bases). The CDR3 sequence is 13 residues long. Per the germline V gene, CDR1 is SEHNR and CDR2 is FQNEAQ (reference sequence). V was pared by 1 base and J by 6 bases, with 9 bases between. CDR3 nucleotide sequence: TGTGCCAGCAGCTTAGGTTGGGGGTCTGAAGCTTTCTTT. Translated: CASSLGWGSEAFF.

This clonotype turned up a few times. This chain joins TRBV27 and TRBJ1-5; D unclear. V was clipped by 3 bases and J by 9 bases, with 12 bases between them. The CDR3 covers 13 residues. CDR1 and CDR2 from the germline V gene are MNHEY and SMNVEV (reference sequence). The DNA of the CDR3 is TGTGCCAGCAGTTTTGGGCCATTCGGGCCCCAGCATTTT. It yields the protein CASSFGPFGPQHF.

The chain is built from TRBV28 and TRBJ2-7; 8 positions agree with TRBD2. The CDR3 length is 13 residues. Germline V gene sequence: CDR1 MDHEN, CDR2 SYDVKM. V lost 6 bases, J lost 3 bases, and 4 bases stayed unmatched. In DNA, the CDR3 is TGTGCCAGCAGAGGCGGGGGGTTCTACGAGCAGTACGTC. Translation: CASRGGGFYEQYV.

The rearrangement uses TRBV25-1 and TRBJ2-2; D remains ambiguous. In germline, CDR1 is MGHDK, CDR2 SYGVNS. This CDR3 has 12 residues. Trimming stripped 3 bases from V and 5 bases from J, with 4 bases between. The CDR3 nucleotides read TGTGCCAGCAGTGACAGAACCGGGGAGCTGTTTTTT. Protein sequence: CASSDRTGELFF.

The chain recombines TRBV12-3 or TRBV12-4 with TRBJ1-1; perhaps TRBD1 as D (5 bases). V was pared by 6 bases and J by 2 bases, with 10 bases between. The CDR3 runs 13 residues. The CDR3 nucleotides read TGTGCCAGCAGAATAGACAGCAACACTGAAGCTTTCTTT. Translating it yields CASRIDSNTEAFF.

The rearrangement joins TRBV7-9 to TRBJ1-4; TRBD1 matches at 9 bases. This CDR3 region has 15 residues. V gave up 6 bases and J gave up 8 bases; unmatched junction bases: 10. Germline CDR1 SEHNR, CDR2 FQNEAQ (reference sequence). DNA for the CDR3: TGTGCCAGCAGTTCCACGCCGGGACAGGGCGAAAAACTGTTTTTT. This gives the protein CASSSTPGQGEKLFF.

There are many counts of this clonotype. This chain connects TRBV29-1 to TRBJ1-2, with unresolved D. Deletions cut 0 bases from V and 9 bases from J, with 11 bases between. The CDR3 contains 12 residues. The germline gives CDR1 SQVTM, CDR2 ANQGSEA. CDR3 residues: CSVEEQPLRYTF. DNA for the CDR3: TGCAGCGTTGAAGAACAGCCCCTGCGCTACACCTTC.

The chain has TRBV27 and TRBJ2-7; possible D gene TRBD1, 5 bases. CDR1 is MNHEY and CDR2 is SMNVEV in the germline V gene (reference sequence). This CDR3 is built from 13 residues. V gave up 6 bases and J gave up 0 bases, with 9 bases separating them. DNA of the CDR3: TGTGCCAGCAGAGGACACAACTCCTACGAGCAGTACTTC. It is translated as CASRGHNSYEQYF.